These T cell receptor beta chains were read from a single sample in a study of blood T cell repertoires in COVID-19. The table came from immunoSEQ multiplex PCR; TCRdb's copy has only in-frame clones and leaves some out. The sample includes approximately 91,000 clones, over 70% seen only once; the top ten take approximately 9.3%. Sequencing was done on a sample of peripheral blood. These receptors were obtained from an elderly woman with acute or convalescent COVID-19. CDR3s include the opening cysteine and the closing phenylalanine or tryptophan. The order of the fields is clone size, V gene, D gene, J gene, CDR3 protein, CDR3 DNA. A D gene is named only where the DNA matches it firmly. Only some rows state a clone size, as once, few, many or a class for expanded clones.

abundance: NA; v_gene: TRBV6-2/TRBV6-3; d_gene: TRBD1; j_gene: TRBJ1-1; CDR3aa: CASSRRLGTAGGTEAFF; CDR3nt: TGTGCCAGCAGCAGACGACTTGGGACAGCTGGCGGGACTGAAGCTTTCTTT
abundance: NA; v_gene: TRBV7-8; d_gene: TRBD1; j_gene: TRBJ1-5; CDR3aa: CASSWGQGFQPQHF; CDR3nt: TGTGCCAGCAGCTGGGGACAGGGGTTTCAGCCCCAGCATTTT
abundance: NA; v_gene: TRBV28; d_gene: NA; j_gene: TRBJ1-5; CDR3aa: CASSLGGQSLGPQHF; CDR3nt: TGTGCCAGCAGTTTAGGAGGCCAGAGCCTGGGGCCCCAGCATTTT
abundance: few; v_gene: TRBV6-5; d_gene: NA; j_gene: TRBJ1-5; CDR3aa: CASSYSRAVNQPQHF; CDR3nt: TGTGCCAGCAGTTACTCGAGGGCGGTCAATCAGCCCCAGCATTTT
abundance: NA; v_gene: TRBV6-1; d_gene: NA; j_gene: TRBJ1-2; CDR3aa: CASSESFDGYTF; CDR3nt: TGTGCCAGCAGTGAGAGCTTCGATGGCTACACCTTC
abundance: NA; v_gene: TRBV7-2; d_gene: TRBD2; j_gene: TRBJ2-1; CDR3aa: CASTFDSGVNNEQFF; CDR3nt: TGTGCCAGCACGTTCGACAGCGGGGTAAACAATGAGCAGTTCTTC
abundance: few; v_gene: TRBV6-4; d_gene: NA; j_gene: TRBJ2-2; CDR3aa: CASRQGDTTGELFF; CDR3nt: TGTGCCAGCAGACAGGGAGATACCACCGGGGAGCTGTTTTTT
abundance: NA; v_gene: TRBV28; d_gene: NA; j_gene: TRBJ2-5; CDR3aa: CASSLRETQYF; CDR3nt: TGTGCCAGCAGTTTACGAGAGACCCAGTACTTC
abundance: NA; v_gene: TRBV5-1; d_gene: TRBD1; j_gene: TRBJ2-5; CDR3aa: CASSPGTDQETQYF; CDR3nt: TGCGCCAGCAGCCCCGGGACAGACCAAGAGACCCAGTACTTC
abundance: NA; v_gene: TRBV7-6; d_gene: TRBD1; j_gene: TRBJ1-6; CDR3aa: CASRTDRGNNSPLHF; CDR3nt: TGTGCCAGCAGGACCGACAGGGGGAACAATTCACCCCTCCACTTT
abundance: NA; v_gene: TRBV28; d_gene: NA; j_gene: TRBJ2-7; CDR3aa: CASSLPLDKNEQYF; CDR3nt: TGTGCCAGCAGTTTACCCCTCGACAAAAACGAGCAGTACTTC
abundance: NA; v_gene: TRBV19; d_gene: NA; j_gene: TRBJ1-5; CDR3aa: CASSVENGQPQHF; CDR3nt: TGTGCCAGTAGTGTAGAGAACGGTCAGCCCCAGCATTTT
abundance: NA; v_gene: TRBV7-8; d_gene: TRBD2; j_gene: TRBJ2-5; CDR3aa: CASSPIAGGPETQYF; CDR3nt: TGTGCCAGCAGCCCCATAGCGGGGGGGCCGGAGACCCAGTACTTC
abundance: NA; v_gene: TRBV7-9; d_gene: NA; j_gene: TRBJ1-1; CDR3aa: CASSVSGVSGTEAFF; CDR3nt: TGTGCCAGCAGCGTAAGCGGGGTATCGGGCACTGAAGCTTTCTTT
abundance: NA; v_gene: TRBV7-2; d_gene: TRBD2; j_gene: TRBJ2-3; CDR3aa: CASSLGLAASTDTQYF; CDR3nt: TGTGCCAGCAGCTTGGGACTAGCGGCTAGCACAGATACGCAGTATTTT
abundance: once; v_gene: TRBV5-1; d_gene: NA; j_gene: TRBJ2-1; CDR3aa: CASSLGQGWNEQFF; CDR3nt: TGCGCCAGCAGCTTGGGTCAGGGTTGGAATGAGCAGTTCTTC
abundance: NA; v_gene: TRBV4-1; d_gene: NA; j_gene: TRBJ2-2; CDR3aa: CASSRGTLNTGELFF; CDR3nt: TGCGCCAGCAGCCGAGGGACTTTGAACACCGGGGAGCTGTTTTTT
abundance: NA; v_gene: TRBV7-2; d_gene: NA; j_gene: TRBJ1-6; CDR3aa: CASSLVGQNNSPLHF; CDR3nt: TGTGCCAGCAGCTTAGTCGGACAGAATAATTCACCCCTCCACTTT
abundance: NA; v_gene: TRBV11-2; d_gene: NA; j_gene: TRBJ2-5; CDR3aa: CASSFPQGDDETQYF; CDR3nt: TGTGCCAGCAGCTTTCCACAGGGTGACGACGAGACCCAGTACTTC
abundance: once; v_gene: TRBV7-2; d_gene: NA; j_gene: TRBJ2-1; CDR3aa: CASSFGGTSYNEQFF; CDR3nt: TGTGCCAGCAGCTTCGGAGGGACTTCCTACAATGAGCAGTTCTTC
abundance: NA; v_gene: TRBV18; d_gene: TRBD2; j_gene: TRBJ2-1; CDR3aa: CASSPPRLAGGGEQFF; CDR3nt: TGTGCCAGCTCACCACCGAGGCTAGCGGGAGGGGGTGAGCAGTTCTTC
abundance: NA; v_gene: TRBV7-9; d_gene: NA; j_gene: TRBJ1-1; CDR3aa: CASSLYEGATEAFF; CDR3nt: TGTGCCAGCAGCTTATATGAGGGAGCCACTGAAGCTTTCTTT
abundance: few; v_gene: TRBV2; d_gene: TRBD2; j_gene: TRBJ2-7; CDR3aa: CASSASGGAYYEQYF; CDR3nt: TGTGCCAGCAGTGCTAGCGGGGGGGCCTATTACGAGCAGTACTTC
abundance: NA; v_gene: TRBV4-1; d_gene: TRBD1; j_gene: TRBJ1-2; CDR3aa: CASSRVMTGGLDYGYTF; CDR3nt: TGCGCCAGCAGCCGGGTTATGACAGGGGGGCTAGACTATGGCTACACCTTC
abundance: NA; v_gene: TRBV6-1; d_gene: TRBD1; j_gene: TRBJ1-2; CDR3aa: CASSERRDSYGYTF; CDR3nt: TGTGCCAGCAGTGAACGACGGGACAGCTATGGCTACACCTTC
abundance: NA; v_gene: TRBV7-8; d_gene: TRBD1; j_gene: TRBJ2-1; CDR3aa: CASSPSYGQDRGFYNEQFF; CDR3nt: TGTGCCAGCAGCCCTTCTTATGGACAGGACAGGGGATTTTACAATGAGCAGTTCTTC
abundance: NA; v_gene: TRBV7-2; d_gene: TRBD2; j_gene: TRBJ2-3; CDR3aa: CASSPGLAGEVDTQYF; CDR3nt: TGTGCCAGCAGCCCAGGACTAGCGGGAGAGGTAGATACGCAGTATTTT
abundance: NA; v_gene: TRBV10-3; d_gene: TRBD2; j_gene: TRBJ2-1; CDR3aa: CAIIAGEYNEQFF; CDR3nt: TGTGCCATCATAGCGGGAGAGTACAATGAGCAGTTCTTC
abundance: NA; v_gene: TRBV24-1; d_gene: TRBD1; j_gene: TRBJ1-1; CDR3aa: CATRGQGDTEAFF; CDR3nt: TGTGCCACCAGGGGACAGGGGGACACTGAAGCTTTCTTT
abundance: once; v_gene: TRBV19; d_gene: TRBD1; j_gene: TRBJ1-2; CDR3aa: CASTSDRTIGYTF; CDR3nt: TGTGCCAGTACGTCGGACAGGACCATAGGCTACACCTTC
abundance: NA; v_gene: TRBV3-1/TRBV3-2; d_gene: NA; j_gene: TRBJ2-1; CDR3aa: CASSQDRLAHLYNEQFF; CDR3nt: TGTGCCAGCAGCCAAGATCGTCTAGCGCATTTATACAATGAGCAGTTCTTC
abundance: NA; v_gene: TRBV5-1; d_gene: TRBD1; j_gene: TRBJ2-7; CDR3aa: CASSLGQGAHEQYF; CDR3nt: TGCGCCAGCAGCTTGGGCCAGGGGGCCCACGAGCAGTACTTC
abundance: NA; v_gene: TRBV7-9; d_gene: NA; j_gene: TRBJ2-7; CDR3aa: CASSLRSEQYF; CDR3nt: TGTGCCAGCAGCTTAAGGAGCGAGCAGTACTTC
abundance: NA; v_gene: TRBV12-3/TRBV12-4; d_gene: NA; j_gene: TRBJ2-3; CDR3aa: CASSLADTDTQYF; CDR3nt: TGTGCCAGCAGCCTCGCGGATACAGATACGCAGTATTTT
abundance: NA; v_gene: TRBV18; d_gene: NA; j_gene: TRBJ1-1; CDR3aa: CASSPRGIGGVMNTEAFF; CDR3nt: TGTGCCAGCTCACCAAGGGGAATAGGGGGGGTCATGAACACTGAAGCTTTCTTT
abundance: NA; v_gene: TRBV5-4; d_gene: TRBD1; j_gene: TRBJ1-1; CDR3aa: CASSGADRVDTEAFF; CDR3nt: TGTGCCAGCAGCGGGGCGGACAGGGTGGACACTGAAGCTTTCTTT
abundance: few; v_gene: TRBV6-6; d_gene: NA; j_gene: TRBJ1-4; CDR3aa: CASSPNLAANEKLFF; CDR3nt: TGTGCCAGCAGTCCCAACCTGGCGGCTAATGAAAAACTGTTTTTT
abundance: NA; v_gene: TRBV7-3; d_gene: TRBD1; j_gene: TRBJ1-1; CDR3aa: CATQGQLNTEAFF; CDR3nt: TGTGCCACCCAGGGACAGTTGAACACTGAAGCTTTCTTT
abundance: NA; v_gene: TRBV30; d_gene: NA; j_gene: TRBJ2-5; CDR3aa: CAWSLLAETQYF; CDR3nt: TGTGCCTGGAGTTTGTTAGCGGAGACCCAGTACTTC
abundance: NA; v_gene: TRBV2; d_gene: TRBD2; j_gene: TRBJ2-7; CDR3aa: CASNWEGPEQYF; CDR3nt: TGTGCCAGCAATTGGGAGGGGCCCGAGCAGTACTTC
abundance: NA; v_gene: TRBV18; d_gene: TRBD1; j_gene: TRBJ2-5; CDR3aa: CASSDGQVGETQYF; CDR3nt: TGTGCCAGCTCAGACGGACAGGTGGGGGAGACCCAGTACTTC
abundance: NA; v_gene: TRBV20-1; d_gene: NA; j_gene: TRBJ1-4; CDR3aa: CSASPGGQTNEKLFF; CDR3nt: TGCAGTGCTAGTCCCGGAGGGCAGACTAATGAAAAACTGTTTTTT
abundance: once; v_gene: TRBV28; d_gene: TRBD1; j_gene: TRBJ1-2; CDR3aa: CASKGTGNYGYTF; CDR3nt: TGTGCCAGCAAAGGGACAGGGAACTATGGCTACACCTTC
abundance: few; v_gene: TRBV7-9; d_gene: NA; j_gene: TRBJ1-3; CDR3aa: CASSLEAGAYGNTIYF; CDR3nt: TGTGCCAGCAGCTTAGAGGCGGGGGCATACGGAAACACCATATATTTT
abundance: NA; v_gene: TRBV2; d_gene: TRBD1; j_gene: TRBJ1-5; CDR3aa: CASRSGQAGQPQHF; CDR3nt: TGTGCCAGCAGGTCGGGACAGGCTGGGCAGCCCCAGCATTTT
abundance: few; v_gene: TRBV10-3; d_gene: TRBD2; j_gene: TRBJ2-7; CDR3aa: CAISERGLAGGPTYEQYF; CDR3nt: TGTGCCATCAGTGAGAGGGGGCTAGCGGGAGGTCCTACCTACGAGCAGTACTTC
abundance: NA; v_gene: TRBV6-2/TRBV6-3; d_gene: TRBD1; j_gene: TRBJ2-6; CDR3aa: CASSYRTGGWGANVLTF; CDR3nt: TGTGCCAGCAGTTACAGGACAGGGGGTTGGGGGGCCAACGTCCTGACTTTC
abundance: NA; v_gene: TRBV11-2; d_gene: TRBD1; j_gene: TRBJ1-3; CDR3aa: CASSSPGGNSGNTIYF; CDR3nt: TGTGCCAGCAGCTCCCCAGGGGGAAATTCTGGAAACACCATATATTTT
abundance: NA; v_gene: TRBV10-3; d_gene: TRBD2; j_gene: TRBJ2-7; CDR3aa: CAISENPASGVYEQYF; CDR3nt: TGTGCCATCAGTGAAAATCCTGCTAGCGGGGTCTACGAGCAGTACTTC
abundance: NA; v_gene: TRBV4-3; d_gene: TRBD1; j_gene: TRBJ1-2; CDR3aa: CASSQDRGPYGYTF; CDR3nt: TGCGCCAGCAGCCAAGACAGGGGGCCCTATGGCTACACCTTC
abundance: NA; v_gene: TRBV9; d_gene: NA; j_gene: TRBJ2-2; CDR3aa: CASSVGEPGELFF; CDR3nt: TGTGCCAGCAGCGTCGGGGAGCCCGGGGAGCTGTTTTTT
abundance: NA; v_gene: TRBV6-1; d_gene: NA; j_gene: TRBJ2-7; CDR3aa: CASSDPGDFPYEQYF; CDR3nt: TGTGCCAGCAGTGACCCCGGGGACTTCCCCTACGAGCAGTACTTC
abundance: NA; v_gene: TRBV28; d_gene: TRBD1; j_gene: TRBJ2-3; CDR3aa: CASSQGGTDTQYF; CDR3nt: TGTGCCAGCAGTCAGGGGGGCACAGATACGCAGTATTTT
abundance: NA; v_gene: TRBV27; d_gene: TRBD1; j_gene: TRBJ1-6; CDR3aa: CASSLLGTGVSPLHF; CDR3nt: TGTGCCAGCAGTTTATTAGGGACAGGGGTATCACCCCTCCACTTT
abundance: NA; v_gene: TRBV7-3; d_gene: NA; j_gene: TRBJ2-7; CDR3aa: CASSLGLGEQYF; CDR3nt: TGTGCCAGCAGCTTAGGGCTGGGCGAGCAGTACTTC
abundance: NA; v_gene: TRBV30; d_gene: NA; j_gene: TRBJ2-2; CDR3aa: CAGQGTNTGELFF; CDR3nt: TGTGCCGGGCAGGGGACAAACACCGGGGAGCTGTTTTTT
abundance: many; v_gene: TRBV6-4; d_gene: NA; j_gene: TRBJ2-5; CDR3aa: CASSDSSSGLAETQYF; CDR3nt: TGTGCCAGCAGTGACTCGAGTAGCGGTCTAGCAGAGACCCAGTACTTC
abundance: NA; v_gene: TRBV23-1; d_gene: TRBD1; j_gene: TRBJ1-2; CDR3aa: CASRGLGQGRSNYGYTF; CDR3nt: TGCGCCAGCAGGGGGCTCGGACAGGGCCGCTCTAACTATGGCTACACCTTC